This TCR beta chain was observed in a study of PD-1 blockade in classical Hodgkin lymphoma. TCRdb keeps only in-frame clones here, not all; method: immunoSEQ multiplex PCR. The repertoire holds about 17,000 clones, with over 75% as singletons. Indicated time point: newly diagnosed, previously untreated cHL patient sample. The CDR3 contains 15 residues. V trimming: 2 bases; J trimming: 5 bases; junction bases outside the gene matches: 5. From germline, CDR1 is MNHEY and CDR2 SVGAGI. Material for sequencing was peripheral blood mononuclear cells (PBMCs). The V call is TRBV6-5, the J call TRBJ2-5; 10 nucleotides agree with TRBD2. The TCR originated in a human donor with classical Hodgkin lymphoma. The CDR3 DNA is TGTGCCAGCAGTTACCCTGCTAGCGGGAGTGAGACCCAGTACTTC. Translating gives CASSYPASGSETQYF.